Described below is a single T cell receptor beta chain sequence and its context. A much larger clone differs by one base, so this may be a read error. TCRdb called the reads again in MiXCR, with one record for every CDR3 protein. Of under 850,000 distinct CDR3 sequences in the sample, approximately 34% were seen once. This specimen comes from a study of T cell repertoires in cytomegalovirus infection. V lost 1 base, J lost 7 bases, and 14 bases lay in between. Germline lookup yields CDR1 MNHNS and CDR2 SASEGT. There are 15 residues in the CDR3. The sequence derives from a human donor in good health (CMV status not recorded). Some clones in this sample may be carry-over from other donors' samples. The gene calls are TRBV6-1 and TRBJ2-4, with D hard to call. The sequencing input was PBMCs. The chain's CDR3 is CASSEDGHFGNIQYF. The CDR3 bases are TGTGCCAGCAGTGAAGATGGGCATTTCGGCAACATTCAGTACTTC.